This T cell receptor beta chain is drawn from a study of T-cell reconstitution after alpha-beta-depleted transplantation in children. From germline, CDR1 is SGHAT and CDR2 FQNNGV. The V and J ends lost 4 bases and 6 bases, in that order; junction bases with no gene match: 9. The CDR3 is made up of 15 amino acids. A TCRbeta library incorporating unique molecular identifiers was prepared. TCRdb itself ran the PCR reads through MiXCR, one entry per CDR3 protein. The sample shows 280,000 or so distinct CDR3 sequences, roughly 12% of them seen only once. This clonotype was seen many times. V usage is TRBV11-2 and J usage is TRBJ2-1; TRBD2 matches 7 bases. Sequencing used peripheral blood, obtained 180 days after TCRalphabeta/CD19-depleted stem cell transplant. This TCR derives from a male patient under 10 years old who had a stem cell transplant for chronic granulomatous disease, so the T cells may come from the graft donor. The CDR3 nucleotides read TGTGCCAGCAGCTCCCCGCGGGGCGGGGGCAATGAGCAGTTCTTC. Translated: CASSSPRGGGNEQFF. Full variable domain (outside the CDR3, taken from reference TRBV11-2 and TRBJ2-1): EAGVAQSPRYKIIEKRQSVAFWCNPISGHATLYWYQQILGQGPKLLIQFQNNGVVDDSQLPKDRFSAERLKGVDSTLKIQPAKLEDSAVYLCASSSPRGGGNEQFFGPGTRLTVL.